The T cell receptor (beta chain) under discussion was sequenced for a study of regulatory T cells in long-lasting Graves disease. The time point denotes: newly diagnosed GD, antithyroid drugs for less than 3 months. PBMC RNA served as the TCR library source. Graves' disease diagnosis used American Thyroid Association guidelines. Researchers made TCR beta libraries by using iRepertoire HTBI primers and running Arm-PCR on CDR3 regions. TCRdb recomputed calls from the multiplex PCR reads with MiXCR, one row per CDR3 protein. The sample comprises 300,000 to 450,000 distinct CDR3 sequences, around a sixth of which are singletons, and about 24% rests with the top ten. This CDR3 spans 15 amino acids. V lost 4 bases and J lost 6; bases outside the gene matches: 10. In this sample, this clonotype turned up many times.

The sequence came from a female donor with Graves disease. This material consisted of peripheral blood mononuclear cells (PBMCs), taken at new diagnosis, from a patient treated with antithyroid drugs. This chain uses TRBV12-3 or TRBV12-4 with TRBJ2-7; 9 bases align to TRBD1. CDR3 amino acids: CASSSTGTGFSEQYF. The CDR3 nucleotides are TGTGCCAGCAGTTCTACCGGGACAGGGTTTTCCGAGCAGTACTTC.